This T cell receptor (beta chain) was obtained from a study of blood T cell repertoires in COVID-19. Study information: Acute and convalescent COVID-19 samples came from the United States, Italy and Spain.

This clone is a singleton in its sample. Some clones are missing from TCRdb's copy, which holds only in-frame ones; the method was immunoSEQ multiplex PCR. Here the sample spans nearly 400,000 clones, 89% being singletons. The TCR sequence derives from a woman aged 25-40 years who had recovered from COVID-19. Sample: PBMCs or T cells enriched from blood (not recorded which).

The CDR3 nucleotides are TGTGCCAGCAGTGGGGACAGGGACCAGTACTTC. It yields the protein CASSGDRDQYF. The chain combines TRBV2 with TRBJ2-7; TRBD1 matches at 9 bases. CDR1 and CDR2 from the germline V gene are SNHLY and FYNNEI. V shed 4 bases, J shed 10 bases, and the junction held 2 bases outside the gene matches. This CDR3 is 11 amino acids long. Full variable domain (remainder filled in from reference TRBV2 and TRBJ2-7): EPEVTQTPSHQVTQMGQEVILRCVPISNHLYFYWYRQILGQKVEFLVSFYNNEISEKSEIFDDQFSVERPDGSNFTLKIRSTKLEDSAMYFCASSGDRDQYFGPGTRLTVT.